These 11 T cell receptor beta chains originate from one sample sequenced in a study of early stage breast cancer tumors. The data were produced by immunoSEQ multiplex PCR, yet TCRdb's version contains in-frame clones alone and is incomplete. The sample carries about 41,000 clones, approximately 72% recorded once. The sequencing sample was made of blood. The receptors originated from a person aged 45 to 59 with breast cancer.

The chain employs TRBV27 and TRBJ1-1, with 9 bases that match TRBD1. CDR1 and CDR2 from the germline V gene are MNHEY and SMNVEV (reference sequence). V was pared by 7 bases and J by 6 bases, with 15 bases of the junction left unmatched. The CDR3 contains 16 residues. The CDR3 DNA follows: TGTGCCAGCACCCCCCTGGGACAGGGCGGCAAGCCTGAAGCTTTCTTT. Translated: CASTPLGQGGKPEAFF.

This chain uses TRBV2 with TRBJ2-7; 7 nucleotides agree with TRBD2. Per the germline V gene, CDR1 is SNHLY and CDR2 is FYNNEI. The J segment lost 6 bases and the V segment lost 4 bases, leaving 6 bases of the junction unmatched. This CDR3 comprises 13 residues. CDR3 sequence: CASSGPSGIEQYF. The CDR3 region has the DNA TGTGCCAGCAGTGGTCCTAGCGGTATCGAGCAGTACTTC. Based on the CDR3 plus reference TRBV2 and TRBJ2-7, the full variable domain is EPEVTQTPSHQVTQMGQEVILRCVPISNHLYFYWYRQILGQKVEFLVSFYNNEISEKSEIFDDQFSVERPDGSNFTLKIRSTKLEDSAMYFCASSGPSGIEQYFGPGTRLTVT.

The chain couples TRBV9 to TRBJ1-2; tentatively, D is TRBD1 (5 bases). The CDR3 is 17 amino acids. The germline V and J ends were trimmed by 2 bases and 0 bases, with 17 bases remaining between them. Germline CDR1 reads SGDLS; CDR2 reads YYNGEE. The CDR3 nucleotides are TGTGCCAGCAGCGTGCAGCCAGGGCCCTATTCTAACTATGGCTACACCTTC. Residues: CASSVQPGPYSNYGYTF.

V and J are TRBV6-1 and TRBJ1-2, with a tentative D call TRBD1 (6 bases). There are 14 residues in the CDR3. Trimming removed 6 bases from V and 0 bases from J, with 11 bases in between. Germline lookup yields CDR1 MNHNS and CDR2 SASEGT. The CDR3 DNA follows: TGTGCCAGCAGGACAGGAGAAGCTAACTATGGCTACACCTTC. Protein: CASRTGEANYGYTF.

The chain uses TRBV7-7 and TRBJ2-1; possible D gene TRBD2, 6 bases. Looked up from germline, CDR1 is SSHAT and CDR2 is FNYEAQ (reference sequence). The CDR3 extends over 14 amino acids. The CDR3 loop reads CARARLVSYNEQFF. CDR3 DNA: TGTGCTAGGGCGAGACTAGTGTCCTACAATGAGCAGTTCTTC.

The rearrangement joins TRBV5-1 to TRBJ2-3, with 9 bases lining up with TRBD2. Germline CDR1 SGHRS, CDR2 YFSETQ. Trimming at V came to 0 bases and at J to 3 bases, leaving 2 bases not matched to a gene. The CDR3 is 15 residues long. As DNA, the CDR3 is TGCGCCAGCAGCTTGGAGCGGGGGGAGACAGATACGCAGTATTTT. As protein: CASSLERGETDTQYF.

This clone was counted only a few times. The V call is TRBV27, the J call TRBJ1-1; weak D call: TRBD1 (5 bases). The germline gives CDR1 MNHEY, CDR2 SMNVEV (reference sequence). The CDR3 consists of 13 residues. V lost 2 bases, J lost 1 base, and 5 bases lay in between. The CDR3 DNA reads TGTGCCAGCAGTTTACAGGGGAACACTGAAGCTTTCTTT. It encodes CASSLQGNTEAFF.

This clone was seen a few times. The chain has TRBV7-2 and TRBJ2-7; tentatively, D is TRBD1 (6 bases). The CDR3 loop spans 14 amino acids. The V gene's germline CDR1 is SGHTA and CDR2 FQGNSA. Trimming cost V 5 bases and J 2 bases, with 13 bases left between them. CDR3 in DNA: TGTGCCAGCAGCCTCAACAGGGTTGCCTACGAGCAGTACTTC. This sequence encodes CASSLNRVAYEQYF.

DNA of the CDR3: TGTGCCAGAAACTCGGTCATCCCGAGGAGCAATCAGCCCCAGCATTTT. It translates to CARNSVIPRSNQPQHF. The gene calls are TRBV5-3 and TRBJ1-5; unclear D gene. TRBV5-3 is marked as an open reading frame, function uncertain. The CDR3 runs to 16 residues. The V end lost 6 bases, the J end lost 1 base, and 17 bases lay between the germline ends.

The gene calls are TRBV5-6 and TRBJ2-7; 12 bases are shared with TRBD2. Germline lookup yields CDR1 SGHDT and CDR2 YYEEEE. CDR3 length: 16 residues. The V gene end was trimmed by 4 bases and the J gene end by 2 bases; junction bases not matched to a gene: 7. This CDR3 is CASSPGLAGRPYEQYF. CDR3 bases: TGTGCCAGCAGCCCCGGACTAGCGGGACGGCCCTACGAGCAGTACTTC.

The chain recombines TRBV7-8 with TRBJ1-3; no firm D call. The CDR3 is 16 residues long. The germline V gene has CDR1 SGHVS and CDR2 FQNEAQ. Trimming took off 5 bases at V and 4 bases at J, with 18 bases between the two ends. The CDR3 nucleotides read TGTGCCAGCAGCGATGCCCCAGAGGCCTCCGGAAACACCATATATTTT. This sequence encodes CASSDAPEASGNTIYF.